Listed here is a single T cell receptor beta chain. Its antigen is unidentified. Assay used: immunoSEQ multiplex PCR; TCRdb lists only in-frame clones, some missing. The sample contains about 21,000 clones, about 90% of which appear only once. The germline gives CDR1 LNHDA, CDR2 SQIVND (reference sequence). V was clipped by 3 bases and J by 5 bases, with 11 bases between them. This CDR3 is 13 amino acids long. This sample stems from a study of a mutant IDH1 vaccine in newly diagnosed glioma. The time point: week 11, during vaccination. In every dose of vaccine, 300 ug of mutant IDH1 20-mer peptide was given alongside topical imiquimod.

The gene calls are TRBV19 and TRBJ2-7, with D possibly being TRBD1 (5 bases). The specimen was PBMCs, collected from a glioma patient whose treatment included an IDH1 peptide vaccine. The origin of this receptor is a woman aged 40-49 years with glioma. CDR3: CASSMAGQNEQYF. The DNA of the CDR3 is TGTGCCAGTAGTATGGCAGGGCAGAACGAGCAGTACTTC.